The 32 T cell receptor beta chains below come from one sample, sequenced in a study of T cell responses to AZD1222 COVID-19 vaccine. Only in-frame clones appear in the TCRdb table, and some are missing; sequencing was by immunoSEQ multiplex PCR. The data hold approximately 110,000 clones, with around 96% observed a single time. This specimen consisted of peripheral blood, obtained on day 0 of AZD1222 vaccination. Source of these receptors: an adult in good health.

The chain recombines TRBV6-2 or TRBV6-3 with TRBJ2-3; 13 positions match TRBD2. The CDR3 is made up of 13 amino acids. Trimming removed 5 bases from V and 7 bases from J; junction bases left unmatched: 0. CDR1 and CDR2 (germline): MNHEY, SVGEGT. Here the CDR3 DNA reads TGTGCCAGCAGTGGGACTAGCGGGAATACGCAGTATTTT. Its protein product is CASSGTSGNTQYF.

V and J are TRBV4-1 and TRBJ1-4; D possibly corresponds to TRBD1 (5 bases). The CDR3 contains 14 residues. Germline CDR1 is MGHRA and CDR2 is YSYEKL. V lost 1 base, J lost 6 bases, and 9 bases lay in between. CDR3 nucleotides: TGCGCCAGCAGCCAAGTACCCAGGGATGAAAAACTGTTTTTT. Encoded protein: CASSQVPRDEKLFF.

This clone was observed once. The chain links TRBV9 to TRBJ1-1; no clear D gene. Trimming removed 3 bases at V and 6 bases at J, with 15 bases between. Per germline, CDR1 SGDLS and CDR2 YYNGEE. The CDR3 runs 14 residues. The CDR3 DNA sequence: TGTGCCAGCAGCGCCCGACACCAAGGCGCTGAAGCTTTCTTT. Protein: CASSARHQGAEAFF.

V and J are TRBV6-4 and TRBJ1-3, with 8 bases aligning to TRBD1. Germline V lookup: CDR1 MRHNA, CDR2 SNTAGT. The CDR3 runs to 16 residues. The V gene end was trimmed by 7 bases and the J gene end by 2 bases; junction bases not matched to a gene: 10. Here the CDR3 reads CASTKIGTGTGNTIYF. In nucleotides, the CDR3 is TGTGCCAGCACAAAAATCGGGACAGGTACTGGAAACACCATATATTTT.

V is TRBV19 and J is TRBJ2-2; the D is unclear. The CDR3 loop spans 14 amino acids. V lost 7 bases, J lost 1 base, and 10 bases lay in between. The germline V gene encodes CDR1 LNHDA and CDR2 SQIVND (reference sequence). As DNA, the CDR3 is TGTGCCAGTAACCGTGGGGTGAACACCGGGGAGCTGTTTTTT. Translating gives CASNRGVNTGELFF. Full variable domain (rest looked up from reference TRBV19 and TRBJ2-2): DGGITQSPKYLFRKEGQNVTLSCEQNLNHDAMYWYRQDPGQGLRLIYYSQIVNDFQKGDIAEGYSVSREKKESFPLTVTSAQKNPTAFYLCASNRGVNTGELFFGEGSRLTVL.

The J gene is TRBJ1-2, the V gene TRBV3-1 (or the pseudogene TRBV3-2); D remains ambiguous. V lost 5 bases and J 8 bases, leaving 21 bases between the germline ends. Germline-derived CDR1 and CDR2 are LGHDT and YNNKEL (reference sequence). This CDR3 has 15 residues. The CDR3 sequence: CASSSMTPGVRGYTF. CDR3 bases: TGTGCCAGCAGCTCCATGACACCTGGCGTGAGGGGCTACACCTTC.

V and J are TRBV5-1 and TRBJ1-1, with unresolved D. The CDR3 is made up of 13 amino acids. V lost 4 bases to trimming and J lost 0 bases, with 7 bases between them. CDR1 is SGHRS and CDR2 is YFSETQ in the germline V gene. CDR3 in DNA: TGCGCCAGCAGCCGGGAGATGAACACTGAAGCTTTCTTT. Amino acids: CASSREMNTEAFF.

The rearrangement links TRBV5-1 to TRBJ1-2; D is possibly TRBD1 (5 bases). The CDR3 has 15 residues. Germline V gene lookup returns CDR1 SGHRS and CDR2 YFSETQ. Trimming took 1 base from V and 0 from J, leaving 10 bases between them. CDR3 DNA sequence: TGCGCCAGCAGCTTGCGTCAGGGCTCTAACTATGGCTACACCTTC. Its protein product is CASSLRQGSNYGYTF. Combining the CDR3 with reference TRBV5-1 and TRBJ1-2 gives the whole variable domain KAGVTQTPRYLIKTRGQQVTLSCSPISGHRSVSWYQQTPGQGLQFLFEYFSETQRNKGNFPGRFSGRQFSNSRSEMNVSTLELGDSALYLCASSLRQGSNYGYTFGSGTRLTVV.

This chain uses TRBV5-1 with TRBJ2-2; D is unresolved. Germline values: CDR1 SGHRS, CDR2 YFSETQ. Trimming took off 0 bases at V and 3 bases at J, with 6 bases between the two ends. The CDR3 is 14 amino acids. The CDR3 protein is CASSLGQDTGELFF. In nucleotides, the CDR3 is TGCGCCAGCAGCTTGGGGCAGGACACCGGGGAGCTGTTTTTT.

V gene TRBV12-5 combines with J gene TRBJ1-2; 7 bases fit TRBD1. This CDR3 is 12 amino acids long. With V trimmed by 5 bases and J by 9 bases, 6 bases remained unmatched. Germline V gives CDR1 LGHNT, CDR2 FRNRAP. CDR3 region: CASGRGDRSYTF. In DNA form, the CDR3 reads TGTGCTAGTGGTAGAGGGGACAGAAGCTACACCTTC. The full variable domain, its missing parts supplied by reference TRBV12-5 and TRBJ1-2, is DARVTQTPRHKVTEMGQEVTMRCQPILGHNTVFWYRQTMMQGLELLAYFRNRAPLDDSGMPKDRFSAEMPDATLATLKIQPSEPRDSAVYFCASGRGDRSYTFGSGTRLTVV.

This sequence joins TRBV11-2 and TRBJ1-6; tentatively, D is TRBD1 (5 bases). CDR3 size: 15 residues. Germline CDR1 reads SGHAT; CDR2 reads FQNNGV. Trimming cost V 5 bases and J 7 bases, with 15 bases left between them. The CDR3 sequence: CASSLVGTENSPLHF. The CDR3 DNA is TGTGCCAGCAGCCTAGTGGGGACGGAGAATTCACCCCTCCACTTT. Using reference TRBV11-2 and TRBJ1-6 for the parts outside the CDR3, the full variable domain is EAGVAQSPRYKIIEKRQSVAFWCNPISGHATLYWYQQILGQGPKLLIQFQNNGVVDDSQLPKDRFSAERLKGVDSTLKIQPAKLEDSAVYLCASSLVGTENSPLHFGNGTRLTVT.

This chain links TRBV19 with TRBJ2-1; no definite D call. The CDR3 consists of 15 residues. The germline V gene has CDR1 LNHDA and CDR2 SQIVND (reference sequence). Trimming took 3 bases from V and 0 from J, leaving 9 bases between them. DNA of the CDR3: TGTGCCAGTAGTATCTATTCAAGCTCCTACAATGAGCAGTTCTTC. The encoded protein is CASSIYSSSYNEQFF.

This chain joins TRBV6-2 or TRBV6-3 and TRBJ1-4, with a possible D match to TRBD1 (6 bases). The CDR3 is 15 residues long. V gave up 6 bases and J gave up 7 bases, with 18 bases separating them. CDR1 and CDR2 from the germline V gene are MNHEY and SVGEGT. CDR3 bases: TGTGCCAGCAGCCGCATGGAACAGGGTACTGAAAAACTGTTTTTT. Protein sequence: CASSRMEQGTEKLFF.

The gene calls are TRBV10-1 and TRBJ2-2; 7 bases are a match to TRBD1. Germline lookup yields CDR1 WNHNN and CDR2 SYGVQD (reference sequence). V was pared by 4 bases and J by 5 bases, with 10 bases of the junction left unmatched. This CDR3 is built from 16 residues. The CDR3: CASSVGGAGQTGELFF. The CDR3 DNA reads TGCGCCAGCAGTGTAGGGGGCGCAGGTCAGACCGGGGAGCTGTTTTTT.

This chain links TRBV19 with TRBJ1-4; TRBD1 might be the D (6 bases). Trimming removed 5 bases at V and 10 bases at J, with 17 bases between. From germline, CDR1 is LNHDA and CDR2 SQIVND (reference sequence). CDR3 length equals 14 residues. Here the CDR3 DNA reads TGTGCCAGTAGTCCATACCCACAGGGTGCAAAACTGTTTTTT. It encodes CASSPYPQGAKLFF.

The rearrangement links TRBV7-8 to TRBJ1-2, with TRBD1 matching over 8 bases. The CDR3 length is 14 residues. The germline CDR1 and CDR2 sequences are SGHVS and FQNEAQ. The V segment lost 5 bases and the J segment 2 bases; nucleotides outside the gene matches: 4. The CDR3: CASSTRQGNYGYTF. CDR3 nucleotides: TGTGCCAGCAGCACCCGACAGGGGAACTATGGCTACACCTTC.

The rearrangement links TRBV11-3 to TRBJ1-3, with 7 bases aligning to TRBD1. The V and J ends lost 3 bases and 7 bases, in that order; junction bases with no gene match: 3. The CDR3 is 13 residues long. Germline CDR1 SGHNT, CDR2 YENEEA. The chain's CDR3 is CASSFLQGNTIYF. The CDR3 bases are TGTGCCAGCAGCTTCCTACAGGGGAACACCATATATTTT.

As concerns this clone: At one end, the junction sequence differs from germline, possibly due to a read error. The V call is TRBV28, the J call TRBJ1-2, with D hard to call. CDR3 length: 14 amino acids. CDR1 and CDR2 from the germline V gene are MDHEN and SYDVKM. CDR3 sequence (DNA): TGTGCCAGCACTTTAATACAGACGGGGTATGGCTACACCTTC. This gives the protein CASTLIQTGYGYTF.

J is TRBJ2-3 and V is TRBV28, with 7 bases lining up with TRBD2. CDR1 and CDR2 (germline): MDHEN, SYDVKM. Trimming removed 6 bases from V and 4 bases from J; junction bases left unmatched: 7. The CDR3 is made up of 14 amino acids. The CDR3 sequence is CASRGAGRPDTQYF. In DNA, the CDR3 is TGTGCCAGCAGGGGAGCGGGGCGCCCAGATACGCAGTATTTT.

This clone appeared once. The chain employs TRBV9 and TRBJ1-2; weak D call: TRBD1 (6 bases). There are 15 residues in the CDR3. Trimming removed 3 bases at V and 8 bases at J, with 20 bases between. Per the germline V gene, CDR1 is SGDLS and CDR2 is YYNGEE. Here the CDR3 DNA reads TGTGCCAGCAGCGGAGGAGGACCCAGGGGTGGCGGCTACACCTTC. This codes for CASSGGGPRGGGYTF.

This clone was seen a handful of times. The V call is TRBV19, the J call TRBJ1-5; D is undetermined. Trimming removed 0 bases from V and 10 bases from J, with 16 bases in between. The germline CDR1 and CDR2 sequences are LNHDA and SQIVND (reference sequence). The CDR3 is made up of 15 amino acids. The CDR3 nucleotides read TGTGCCAGTAGTATAGATCGAGGATTATTGGTCCCCCAGCATTTT. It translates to CASSIDRGLLVPQHF.

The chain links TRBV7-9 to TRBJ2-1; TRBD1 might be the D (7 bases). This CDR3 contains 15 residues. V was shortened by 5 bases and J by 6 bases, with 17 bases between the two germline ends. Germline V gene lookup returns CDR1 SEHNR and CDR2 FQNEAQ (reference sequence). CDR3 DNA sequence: TGTGCCAGCAGCCAAACAGGGGCGGGGAGCAATGAGCAGTTCTTC. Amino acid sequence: CASSQTGAGSNEQFF.

The CDR3 bases are TGTGCCAGCAGTGAAGCGGACGGAGATAACTACGAGCAGTACTTC. This sequence encodes CASSEADGDNYEQYF. The rearrangement links TRBV6-1 to TRBJ2-7; D ambiguous. The CDR3 sequence is 15 residues long. V dropped 0 bases and J dropped 3 bases, with 12 bases sitting between them. In germline, CDR1 is MNHNS, CDR2 SASEGT.

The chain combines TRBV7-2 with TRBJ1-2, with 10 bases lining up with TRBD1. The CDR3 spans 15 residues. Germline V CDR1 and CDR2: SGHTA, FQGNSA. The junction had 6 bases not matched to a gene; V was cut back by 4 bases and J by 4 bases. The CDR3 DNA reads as TGTGCCAGCAGCTCGACAGGGGGCGCCAGCTATGGCTACACCTTC. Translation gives CASSSTGGASYGYTF.

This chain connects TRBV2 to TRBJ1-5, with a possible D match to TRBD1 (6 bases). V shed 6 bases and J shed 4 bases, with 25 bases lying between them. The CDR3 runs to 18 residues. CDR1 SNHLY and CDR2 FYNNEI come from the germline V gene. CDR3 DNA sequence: TGTGCCAGCAGCCGAAGCCTTGGACAGCCCTGGATAAATCAGCCCCAGCATTTT. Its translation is CASSRSLGQPWINQPQHF.

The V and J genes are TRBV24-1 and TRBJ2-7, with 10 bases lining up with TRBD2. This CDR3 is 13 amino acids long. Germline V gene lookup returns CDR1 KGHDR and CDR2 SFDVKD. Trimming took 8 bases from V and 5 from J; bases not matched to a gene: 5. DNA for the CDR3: TGTGCCACCACGGCCGGGACTAGCGACGAGCAGTACTTC. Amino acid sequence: CATTAGTSDEQYF.

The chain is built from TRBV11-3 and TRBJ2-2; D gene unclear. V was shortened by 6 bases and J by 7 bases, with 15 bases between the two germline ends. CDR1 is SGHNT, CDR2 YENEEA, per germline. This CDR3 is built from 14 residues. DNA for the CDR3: TGTGCCAGCAGACAACCGGGCGATGTCGGGGAGCTGTTTTTT. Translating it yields CASRQPGDVGELFF.

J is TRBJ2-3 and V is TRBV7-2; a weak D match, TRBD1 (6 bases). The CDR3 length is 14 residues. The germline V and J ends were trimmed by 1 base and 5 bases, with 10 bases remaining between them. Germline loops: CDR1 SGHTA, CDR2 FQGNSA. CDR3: CASSLDRARDTQYF. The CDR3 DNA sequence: TGTGCCAGCAGCTTAGACAGGGCGAGAGATACGCAGTATTTT. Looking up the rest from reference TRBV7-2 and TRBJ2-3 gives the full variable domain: GAGVSQSPSNKVTEKGKDVELRCDPISGHTALYWYRQSLGQGLEFLIYFQGNSAPDKSGLPSDRFSAERTGGSVSTLTIQRTQQEDSAVYLCASSLDRARDTQYFGPGTRLTVL.

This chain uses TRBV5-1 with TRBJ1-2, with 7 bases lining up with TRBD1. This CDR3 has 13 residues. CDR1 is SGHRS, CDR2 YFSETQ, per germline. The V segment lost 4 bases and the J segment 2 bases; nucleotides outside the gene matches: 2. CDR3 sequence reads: CASSMGQNYGYTF. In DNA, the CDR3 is TGCGCCAGCAGCATGGGACAGAACTATGGCTACACCTTC. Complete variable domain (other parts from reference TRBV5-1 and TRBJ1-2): KAGVTQTPRYLIKTRGQQVTLSCSPISGHRSVSWYQQTPGQGLQFLFEYFSETQRNKGNFPGRFSGRQFSNSRSEMNVSTLELGDSALYLCASSMGQNYGYTFGSGTRLTVV.

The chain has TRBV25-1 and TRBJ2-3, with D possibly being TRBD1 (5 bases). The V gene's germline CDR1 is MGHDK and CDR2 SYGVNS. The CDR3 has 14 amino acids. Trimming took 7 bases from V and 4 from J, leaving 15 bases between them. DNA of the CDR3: TGTGCCAGCACGGCAGGGTCGAGTTCAGATACGCAGTATTTT. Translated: CASTAGSSSDTQYF. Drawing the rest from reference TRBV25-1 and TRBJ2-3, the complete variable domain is EADIYQTPRYLVIGTGKKITLECSQTMGHDKMYWYQQDPGMELHLIHYSYGVNSTEKGDLSSESTVSRIRTEHFPLTLESARPSHTSQYLCASTAGSSSDTQYFGPGTRLTVL.

CDR3 sequence (DNA): TGTGCCAGCAGCCCACAATTGGTCACTAACTATGGCTACACCTTC. Encoded protein: CASSPQLVTNYGYTF. The chain recombines TRBV14 with TRBJ1-2, with D uncertain. The length of the CDR3 is 15 residues. Trimming shortened V by 4 bases and J by 0 bases, and 12 bases separated the two germline ends. The germline V gene encodes CDR1 SGHDN and CDR2 FVKESK.

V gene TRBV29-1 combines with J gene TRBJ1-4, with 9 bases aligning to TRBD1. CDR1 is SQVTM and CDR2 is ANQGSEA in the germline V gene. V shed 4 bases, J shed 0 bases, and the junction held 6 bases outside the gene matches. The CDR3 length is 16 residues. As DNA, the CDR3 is TGCAGCGTTGGGGACAGGGATTATGCAACTAATGAAAAACTGTTTTTT. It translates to CSVGDRDYATNEKLFF.